Listed here is a single T cell receptor beta chain. Its antigen is still unknown. The data were produced by immunoSEQ multiplex PCR, yet TCRdb's version contains in-frame clones alone and is incomplete. The table lists about 120,000 clones, more than 85% of them singletons. The V end was cut by 5 bases, the J end by 5 bases, with 14 bases between. Germline values: CDR1 SEHNR, CDR2 FQNEAQ (reference sequence). This CDR3 region has 14 residues. The sample originates from a study of T cell responses to AZD1222 COVID-19 vaccine. Study results and limitations: Two doses of AZD1222 preceded a rise in Spike-specific TCR breadth and depth. Donors were largely white British and mainly female; clonal diversity was possibly underestimated. Among those given AZD1222, only 5 to 7 were seropositive at baseline.

The V gene is TRBV7-9, the J gene TRBJ2-3; maybe TRBD1 (6 bases). The receptor's source is an adult in good health. Sequenced material: peripheral blood, taken on day 0 of AZD1222 vaccination. As DNA, the CDR3 is TGTGCCAGCAGCGCTCGGGGCAGGGGAGATACGCAGTATTTT. It is translated as CASSARGRGDTQYF.